The 10 T cell receptor beta chains below were found in one sample sequenced in a study of long-term antiretroviral therapy in people with HIV. At survey level, the immunoSEQ assay was run in its v3.0 version. Sequencing was performed with immunoSEQ multiplex PCR; in TCRdb, only in-frame clones are kept and a portion is missing. The sample comprises approximately 9,700 clones, around 75% of which are singletons, and around 20% rests with the top ten. Sequenced material: unsorted PBMCs, taken 1.8 years before starting antiretroviral therapy. The receptors here all came from a man aged 35 to 55 with HIV.

The chain joins TRBV29-1 to TRBJ1-1; 9 positions match TRBD1. Unmatched junction bases numbered 6, after V lost 5 bases and J lost 5 bases. The CDR3 covers 13 residues. Per germline, CDR1 SQVTM and CDR2 ANQGSEA. This CDR3 is CSVLGQGRTEAFF. The CDR3 DNA reads TGCAGCGTTTTGGGACAGGGACGGACTGAAGCTTTCTTT.

This clone occurred a few times. The CDR3 loop reads CASRGQGGNEKLFF. The CDR3 coding sequence is TGTGCCAGCAGGGGGCAGGGCGGTAATGAAAAACTGTTTTTT. The rearrangement links TRBV7-5 to TRBJ1-4; the table's D call TRBD1 went unverified against the DNA. TRBV7-5 corresponds to a pseudogene. The CDR3 sequence is 14 residues long.

This chain uses TRBV6-5 with TRBJ1-2; 8 bases are a match to TRBD1. The length of the CDR3 is 14 residues. Germline CDR1 reads MNHEY; CDR2 reads SVGAGI. V shed 2 bases and J 6 bases; nucleotides not matched to a gene: 5. For the CDR3, the DNA is TGTGCCAGCAGTTACGACAGGGGCGCGGATGGCTACACCTTC. Its protein product is CASSYDRGADGYTF.

The chain employs TRBV10-1 and TRBJ1-3; 7 bases agree with TRBD1. Trimming cost V 8 bases and J 2 bases; bases outside gene matches: 6. Germline loops: CDR1 WNHNN, CDR2 SYGVQD (reference sequence). The CDR3 loop spans 14 amino acids. CDR3 sequence reads: CASLQGGAGNTIYF. The CDR3 bases are TGCGCCAGCCTTCAGGGGGGGGCTGGAAACACCATATATTTT.

The chain is built from TRBV5-1 and TRBJ2-3; the D gene is possibly TRBD1 (7 bases). In germline, CDR1 is SGHRS, CDR2 YFSETQ. The ends were cut back, 3 bases at V and 0 bases at J, with 11 bases in the middle. This CDR3 has 15 amino acids. The CDR3 sequence is CASSSQGRSTDTQYF. The CDR3 DNA follows: TGCGCCAGCAGCTCACAGGGGAGGAGCACAGATACGCAGTATTTT.

The rearrangement links TRBV4-1 to TRBJ1-1, with D maybe TRBD1 (5 bases). Germline-derived CDR1 and CDR2 are MGHRA and YSYEKL. Trimming cost V 1 base and J 4 bases, with 10 bases left between them. CDR3 length: 14 residues. The CDR3 protein is CASSQVGTSTEAFF. DNA of the CDR3: TGCGCCAGCAGCCAAGTCGGGACGAGCACTGAAGCTTTCTTT.

This rearrangement joins TRBV4-1 to TRBJ1-1, with TRBD1 as a possible D gene (5 bases). Deletions cut 4 bases from V and 4 bases from J, with 16 bases between. This CDR3 has 15 residues. From germline, CDR1 is MGHRA and CDR2 YSYEKL. CDR3 nucleotides: TGCGCCAGCAGCCCTGGGCACGGGGACGGCACTGAAGCTTTCTTT. This codes for CASSPGHGDGTEAFF.

This clone is medium-sized by share. The V call is TRBV5-6, the J call TRBJ1-2, with 7 bases aligning to TRBD1. The CDR3 is 13 amino acids. Germline V gene data show CDR1 as SGHDT and CDR2 as YYEEEE. J was trimmed by 4 bases and V by 2 bases; bases with no gene match: 2. CDR3 in amino acids: CASSFRDSYGYTF. The DNA of the CDR3 is TGTGCCAGCAGCTTCCGGGACAGCTATGGCTACACCTTC. Drawing the rest from reference TRBV5-6 and TRBJ1-2, the complete variable domain is DAGVTQSPTHLIKTRGQQVTLRCSPKSGHDTVSWYQQALGQGPQFIFQYYEEEERQRGNFPDRFSGHQFPNYSSELNVNALLLGDSALYLCASSFRDSYGYTFGSGTRLTVV.

This sequence joins TRBV28 and TRBJ2-7; possible D gene TRBD1, 6 bases. Germline assignment: CDR1 MDHEN and CDR2 SYDVKM. CDR3 size: 13 residues. The ends were cut back, 2 bases at V and 2 bases at J, with 7 bases in the middle. CDR3 in amino acids: CASSLQGTYEQYF. CDR3 coding DNA: TGTGCCAGCAGTTTACAGGGGACCTACGAGCAGTACTTC.

The rearrangement joins TRBV6-1 to TRBJ2-7; D perhaps matches TRBD1 (6 bases). Germline CDR1 reads MNHNS; CDR2 reads SASEGT. V was cut by 4 bases and J by 1 base, with 17 bases left in between. The CDR3 runs 16 residues. This CDR3 is CASSVHRTDKSYEQYF. CDR3 DNA: TGTGCCAGCAGTGTACACAGGACAGATAAATCCTACGAGCAGTACTTC.